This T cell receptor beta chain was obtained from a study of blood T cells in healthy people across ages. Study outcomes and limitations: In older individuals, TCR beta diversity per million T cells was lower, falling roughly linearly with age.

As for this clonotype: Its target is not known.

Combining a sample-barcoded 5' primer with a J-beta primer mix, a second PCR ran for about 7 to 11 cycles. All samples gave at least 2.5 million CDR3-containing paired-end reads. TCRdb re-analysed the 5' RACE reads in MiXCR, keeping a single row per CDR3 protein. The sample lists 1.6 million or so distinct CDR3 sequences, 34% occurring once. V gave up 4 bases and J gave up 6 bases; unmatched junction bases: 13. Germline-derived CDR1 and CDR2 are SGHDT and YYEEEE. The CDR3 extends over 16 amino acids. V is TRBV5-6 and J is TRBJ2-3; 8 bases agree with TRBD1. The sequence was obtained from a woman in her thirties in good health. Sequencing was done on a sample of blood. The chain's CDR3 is CASSVLQGDLRDTQYF. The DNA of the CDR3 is TGTGCCAGCAGCGTGTTACAGGGGGACCTTCGGGATACGCAGTATTTT.